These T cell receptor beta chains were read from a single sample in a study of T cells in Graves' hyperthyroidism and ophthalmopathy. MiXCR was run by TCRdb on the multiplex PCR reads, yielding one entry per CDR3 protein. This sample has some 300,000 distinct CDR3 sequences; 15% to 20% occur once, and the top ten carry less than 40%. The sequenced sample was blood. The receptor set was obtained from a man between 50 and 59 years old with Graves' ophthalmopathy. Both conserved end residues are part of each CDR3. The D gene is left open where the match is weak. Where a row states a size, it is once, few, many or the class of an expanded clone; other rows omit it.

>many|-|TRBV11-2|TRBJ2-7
TGTGCCAGCAGCCTATCACAGGGATACGAGCAGTACTTC
CASSLSQGYEQYF
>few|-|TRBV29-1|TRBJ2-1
TGCAGCGTTGAAAGGGACACCAACAATGAGCAGTTCTTC
CSVERDTNNEQFF
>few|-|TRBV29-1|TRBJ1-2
TGCAGCGTTGACGGGGGCGGGTATGGCTACACCTTC
CSVDGGGYGYTF
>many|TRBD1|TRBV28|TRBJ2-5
TGTGCCAGCAAAGGGACAGGGAGAGAGACCCAGTACTTC
CASKGTGRETQYF
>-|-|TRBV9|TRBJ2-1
TGTGCCAGCAGCGTAGTTCCGGGCTCCTACAATGAGCAGTTCTTC
CASSVVPGSYNEQFF
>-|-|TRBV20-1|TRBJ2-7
TGCAGTGCTAGAGATCTTAGCGGAAACTACGAGCAGTACTTC
CSARDLSGNYEQYF
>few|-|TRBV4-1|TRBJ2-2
TGCGCCAGCAGCCAAGAATCTAACACCGGGGAGCTGTTTTTT
CASSQESNTGELFF
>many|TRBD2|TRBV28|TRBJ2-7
TGTGCCAGCAGTTTGACTAGCGGGAGGGAAGAGCAGTACTTC
CASSLTSGREEQYF
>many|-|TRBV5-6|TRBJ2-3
TGTGCCAGCAGCTTGGTCATGGATACGCAGTATTTT
CASSLVMDTQYF
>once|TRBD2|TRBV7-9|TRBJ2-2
TGTGCCAGCAGCGTCGGACTAGCGGGGACCACCGGGGAGCTGTTTTTT
CASSVGLAGTTGELFF
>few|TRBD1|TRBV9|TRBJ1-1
TGTGCCAGCAGCGTACAGGGGGGGAGCACTGAAGCTTTCTTT
CASSVQGGSTEAFF
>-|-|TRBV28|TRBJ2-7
TGTGCCAGCACCCCTCTTGGGCGGGCCAGGTTAAACGAGCAGTACTTC
CASTPLGRARLNEQYF
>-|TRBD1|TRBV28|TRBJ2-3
TGTGCCAGCAGGGGGACAGGGGCAGATACGCAGTATTTT
CASRGTGADTQYF
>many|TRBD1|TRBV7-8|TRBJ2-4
TGTGCCAGCAGCTTAGAGGGGGGACAGGGGTCGAACATTCAGTACTTC
CASSLEGGQGSNIQYF
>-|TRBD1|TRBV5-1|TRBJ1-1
TGCGCCAGCAGCTTGGATATAGGGGGCCGGACTGAAGCTTTCTTT
CASSLDIGGRTEAFF
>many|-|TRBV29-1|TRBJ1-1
TGCAGCGTTGAAAAGGGGGGAAGAAGGAACACTGAAGCTTTCTTT
CSVEKGGRRNTEAFF
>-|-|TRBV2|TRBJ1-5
TGTGCCAGCCAGCATAGCAATCAGCCCCAGCATTTT
CASQHSNQPQHF
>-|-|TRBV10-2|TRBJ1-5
TGCGCCAGCAGTGCCCTTCGCAATCAGCCCCAGCATTTT
CASSALRNQPQHF
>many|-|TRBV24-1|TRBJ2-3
TGTGCCACCAGTGATTCGACCACAGATACGCAGTATTTT
CATSDSTTDTQYF
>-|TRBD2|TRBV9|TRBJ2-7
TGTGCCAGCAGCGTGGGAGGGGAGATCTCCTACGAGCAGTACTTC
CASSVGGEISYEQYF
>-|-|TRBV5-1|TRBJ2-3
TGCGCCAGCAGCTTCGGGTTTGGCACAGATACGCAGTATTTT
CASSFGFGTDTQYF
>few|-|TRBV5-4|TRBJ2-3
TGTGCCAGCAACCGGGACCCCGGCGCAGATACGCAGTATTTT
CASNRDPGADTQYF